A selection of T cell receptor beta chains follows, all from one sample in a study of T cells in pancreatic ductal adenocarcinoma. Here immunoSEQ multiplex PCR was the method, and the copy in TCRdb shows in-frame clones only, minus some. Found here are thousands of clones, about 71% of them singletons; the top ten hold 14%. Input material: pancreatic tumor tissue. These receptors were obtained from a human donor with pancreatic ductal adenocarcinoma. Both conserved end residues are part of each CDR3. D genes are given only for firm matches. Size values are once, few and many counts, or a class for expanded clones, and some rows have none.

CDR3 length	V gene	clone size	D gene	J gene	CDR3 DNA	CDR3 protein
13	TRBV7-2	NA	TRBD2	TRBJ2-5	TGTGCCAGCAGCTACGGGGGGAGGGAGACCCAGTACTTC	CASSYGGRETQYF
17	TRBV4-3	NA	TRBD2	TRBJ2-3	TGCGCCAGCAGCCAAGAGGCTAGCGGGAGTAGGACAGATACGCAGTATTTT	CASSQEASGSRTDTQYF
13	TRBV7-3	NA	NA	TRBJ2-3	TGTGCCAGCAGCACCCACCCGGAAGATACGCAGTATTTT	CASSTHPEDTQYF
14	TRBV5-1	few	NA	TRBJ2-7	TGCGCCAGCAGCACGGGACACAAAGTAAACGAGCAGTACTTC	CASSTGHKVNEQYF
14	TRBV6-1	large	TRBD2	TRBJ2-7	TGTGCCAGCAGTGGTTGGGACTACCGCTACGAGCAGTACTTC	CASSGWDYRYEQYF
15	TRBV10-3	NA	TRBD1	TRBJ1-2	TGTGCCATCAGACCGGGGACAGGGGTGGACTATGGCTACACCTTC	CAIRPGTGVDYGYTF
14	TRBV11-1	few	NA	TRBJ2-3	TGTGCCAGCAGCTCCAGGGACGTCCGAGATACGCAGTATTTT	CASSSRDVRDTQYF
14	TRBV5-6	few	NA	TRBJ2-3	TGTGCCAGCAGCCCGGGACCGGGCACAGATACGCAGTATTTT	CASSPGPGTDTQYF
15	TRBV5-6	NA	NA	TRBJ1-2	TGTGCCAGCAGCTTGGTGGCTGGACCCTACTATGGCTACACCTTC	CASSLVAGPYYGYTF
17	TRBV10-1	medium-sized	TRBD2	TRBJ2-5	TGCGCCAGCAGTGGAGGTGGGACTAGCGGGGACCAAGAGACCCAGTACTTC	CASSGGGTSGDQETQYF
15	TRBV2	NA	TRBD1	TRBJ1-6	TGTGCCAGCAAGAACACAGGGGTCACTAATTCACCCCTCCACTTT	CASKNTGVTNSPLHF